The 30 T cell receptor beta chains given below trace back to one sample, sequenced in a study of PD-L1 blockade in urothelial cancer (dated by TCRdb to between 2016 and 2019). Sample time point, as interpreted from the label and publication: pretreatment tumor sample. The library came from the immunoSEQ multiplex PCR assay. Held by TCRdb, this immuneACCESS table contains in-frame sequences only and omits some clones. Under half of the omission traces to an unresolved V gene where checked; the cause of the rest is unknown. A total of 35,000 or so clones appear in this sample, approximately 34% of them only once. The ten biggest clones cover approximately 9% of the sample. Sequencing was performed on tumor tissue, taken before atezolizumab (anti-PD-L1) treatment. Every receptor here comes from a man aged 55 to 70 with urothelial cancer.

The V and J genes are TRBV29-1 and TRBJ2-3; TRBD1 matches at 8 bases. Germline CDR1 and CDR2: SQVTM and ANQGSEA. The trim removed 6 bases at V and 3 bases at J, leaving 5 bases unmatched. CDR3 length: 13 residues. CDR3 in amino acids: CSVIGQGTDTQYF. The CDR3, as DNA: TGCAGCGTCATAGGACAGGGAACAGATACGCAGTATTTT.

In this sample, this clone turned up a few times. The chain uses TRBV18 and TRBJ2-3, with no clear D. The CDR3 length is 16 residues. V lost 2 bases and J lost 1, with 13 bases in between. Germline lookup yields CDR1 KGHSH and CDR2 LQKENI. This CDR3 reads CASSPEFSGGTDTQYF. DNA of the CDR3: TGTGCCAGCTCACCAGAATTCTCTGGGGGCACAGATACGCAGTATTTT.

By sample share, this clone is medium-sized. The chain joins TRBV6-8 to TRBJ1-1; D is perhaps TRBD1 (5 bases). Trimming shortened V by 4 bases and J by 1 base, and 13 bases separated the two germline ends. The CDR3 length is 15 residues. Germline values: CDR1 MNHGY, CDR2 SAAAGT. CDR3 amino acids: CASSWGREGNTEAFF. Written as DNA, the CDR3 is TGTGCCAGCAGTTGGGGCAGGGAGGGGAACACTGAAGCTTTCTTT.

The V call is TRBV11-3, the J call TRBJ1-2, with 7 bases identical to TRBD1. This CDR3 has 15 residues. Germline trimming cut 5 bases from V and 2 bases from J; bases unmatched to any gene: 8. Germline V gives CDR1 SGHNT, CDR2 YENEEA. The chain's CDR3 is CASSADRVVNYGYTF. CDR3 in DNA: TGTGCCAGCAGCGCTGACAGGGTAGTCAACTATGGCTACACCTTC. The variable domain in full, with the rest retrieved from reference TRBV11-3 and TRBJ1-2, is EAGVVQSPRYKIIEKKQPVAFWCNPISGHNTLYWYLQNLGQGPELLIRYENEEAVDDSQLPKDRFSAERLKGVDSTLKIQPAELGDSAVYLCASSADRVVNYGYTFGSGTRLTVV.

This clone has only a few counts. In nucleotides, the CDR3 is TGTGCCAGCAGCTTAGTGGCACAGGGCAAACCTAACTATGGCTACACCTTC. Translation gives CASSLVAQGKPNYGYTF. The chain couples TRBV7-6 to TRBJ1-2; D perhaps matches TRBD1 (6 bases). The V end was cut by 1 base, the J end by 0 bases, with 15 bases between. Germline V gene sequence: CDR1 SGHVS, CDR2 FNYEAQ. This CDR3 contains 17 residues.

This chain uses TRBV28 with TRBJ2-1; D may be TRBD2 (6 bases). Trimming took 8 bases from V and 9 from J, leaving 17 bases between them. The CDR3 consists of 13 residues. The germline V gene encodes CDR1 MDHEN and CDR2 SYDVKM. CDR3 nucleotide sequence: TGTGCCAGCGGGACTCCCAGGGCGGGTGAGCAGTTCTTC. It codes for CASGTPRAGEQFF.

In DNA form, the CDR3 reads TGCGCCAGCAGTGGTAACTCACAGGCGGGGATTTCGAGAGAGGCTTTCTTT. Its translation is CASSGNSQAGISREAFF. The genes are TRBV5-1 and TRBJ1-1; tentative D call: TRBD1 (5 bases). The CDR3 sequence is 17 residues long. V was pared by 5 bases and J by 11 bases, with 31 bases between. In germline, CDR1 is SGHRS, CDR2 YFSETQ. The entire variable domain, with the rest obtained from reference TRBV5-1 and TRBJ1-1, is as follows: KAGVTQTPRYLIKTRGQQVTLSCSPISGHRSVSWYQQTPGQGLQFLFEYFSETQRNKGNFPGRFSGRQFSNSRSEMNVSTLELGDSALYLCASSGNSQAGISREAFFGQGTRLTVV.

This chain links TRBV28 with TRBJ1-2; D remains unclear. CDR3 length: 12 amino acids. CDR1 is MDHEN and CDR2 is SYDVKM in the germline V gene. Trimming took off 5 bases at V and 3 bases at J, with 7 bases between the two ends. CDR3 protein: CASSPYYYGYTF. The CDR3 nucleotides are TGTGCCAGCAGTCCTTACTACTATGGCTACACCTTC.

This clone was detected ten times or more. The gene calls are TRBV11-3 and TRBJ2-7; 8 nucleotides match TRBD2. Germline V gene lookup returns CDR1 SGHNT and CDR2 YENEEA. Unmatched junction bases numbered 16, after V lost 3 bases and J lost 6 bases. This CDR3 has 17 residues. The DNA of the CDR3 is TGTGCCAGCAGCTTCCTACCGGGAACGGGAGGGCCGCGCGAGCAGTACTTC. This encodes CASSFLPGTGGPREQYF.

The table lists this clone with many counts. V is TRBV6-8 and J is TRBJ1-4, with D hard to call. The V end lost 5 bases, the J end lost 5 bases, and 9 bases lay between the germline ends. This CDR3 is built from 13 residues. CDR1 MNHGY and CDR2 SAAAGT come from the germline V gene. The CDR3 is CASSGGRNEKLFF. CDR3 coding DNA: TGTGCCAGCAGTGGAGGGCGGAATGAAAAACTGTTTTTT.

The chain uses TRBV11-3 and TRBJ2-3; the D is unclear. V was pared by 6 bases and J by 4 bases, with 20 bases between. The CDR3 runs to 16 residues. Germline V CDR1 and CDR2: SGHNT, YENEEA. The CDR3 DNA follows: TGTGCCAGCAGTCACGGGCCATCTAGAGACCCAGATACGCAGTATTTT. This translates into CASSHGPSRDPDTQYF.

This clone has a handful of counts. This chain connects TRBV23-1 to TRBJ2-2; D is ambiguous. TRBV23-1 is filed as an ORF, its function uncertain. This CDR3 contains 13 residues. V lost 6 bases to trimming and J lost 0 bases, with 5 bases between them. The CDR3 nucleotides are TGCGCCAGCAGGGGTGCGAACACCGGGGAGCTGTTTTTT. It encodes CASRGANTGELFF.

This clone turned up a few times. The chain has TRBV6-8 and TRBJ1-1; the D is unclear. Germline loops: CDR1 MNHGY, CDR2 SAAAGT. The CDR3 extends over 15 amino acids. Trimming removed 5 bases from V and 0 bases from J, with 13 bases in between. Here the CDR3 reads CASSPRSRLNTEAFF. The DNA of the CDR3 is TGTGCCAGCAGTCCCAGATCCCGTTTGAACACTGAAGCTTTCTTT.

This chain connects TRBV6-8 to TRBJ2-3, with no clear D. The CDR3 is 16 residues long. Germline V gene data show CDR1 as MNHGY and CDR2 as SAAAGT. The V end was cut by 4 bases, the J end by 0 bases, with 14 bases between. The CDR3 DNA reads TGTGCCAGCAGTTTTCAGGCCCAAACCAGCACAGATACGCAGTATTTT. It yields the protein CASSFQAQTSTDTQYF.

The gene calls are TRBV29-1 and TRBJ1-2, with TRBD1 matching over 9 bases. CDR3 length: 13 amino acids. Per the germline V gene, CDR1 is SQVTM and CDR2 is ANQGSEA. Trimming took 7 bases from V and 7 from J; bases not matched to a gene: 10. DNA of the CDR3: TGCAGCGCTTTGGAACAGGGGGCGCTTGGCTACACCTTC. Translation gives CSALEQGALGYTF. The full variable domain, rest sourced from reference TRBV29-1 and TRBJ1-2, is SAVISQKPSRDICQRGTSLTIQCQVDSQVTMMFWYRQQPGQSLTLIATANQGSEATYESGFVIDKFPISRPNLTFSTLTVSNMSPEDSSIYLCSALEQGALGYTFGSGTRLTVV.

This chain links TRBV23-1 with TRBJ2-1; TRBD1 aligns across 9 bases. TRBV23-1 is assigned to the ORF class and has an uncertain function. The CDR3 extends over 14 amino acids. The V segment lost 4 bases and the J segment 8 bases; nucleotides outside the gene matches: 6. CDR3 in amino acids: CASSPGTGSHEQFF. CDR3 sequence (DNA): TGCGCCAGCAGTCCTGGGACAGGGAGCCATGAGCAGTTCTTC.

This clone was seen only a few times. It is unclear where the CDR3 begins or ends on the DNA, so no DNA is shown, and the CDR3 is as TCRdb lists it. The V and J genes are TRBV7-5 and TRBJ1-3. TRBV7-5 is a recognized pseudogene. The CDR3 is 14 amino acids long, termini counted. The CDR3 loop reads CASSLVGSGNTIYF.

This clone has a handful of counts. The V and J genes are TRBV2 and TRBJ1-2; D is unclear. This CDR3 contains 13 residues. The germline CDR1 and CDR2 sequences are SNHLY and FYNNEI. V gave up 3 bases and J gave up 8 bases, with 13 bases separating them. The CDR3: CASSEARGGGYTF. DNA for the CDR3: TGTGCCAGCAGTGAGGCCCGGGGAGGGGGCTACACCTTC. The full variable domain, in which reference TRBV2 and TRBJ1-2 provide the parts outside the CDR3, is EPEVTQTPSHQVTQMGQEVILRCVPISNHLYFYWYRQILGQKVEFLVSFYNNEISEKSEIFDDQFSVERPDGSNFTLKIRSTKLEDSAMYFCASSEARGGGYTFGSGTRLTVV.

This clone was seen a handful of times. The CDR3 protein is CASSLMAASGNTIYF. For the CDR3, the DNA is TGTGCCAGCAGCTTAATGGCAGCCTCTGGAAACACCATATATTTT. The chain employs TRBV11-3 and TRBJ1-3, with D unclear. CDR1 and CDR2 from the germline V gene are SGHNT and YENEEA. V shed 2 bases and J shed 0 bases, with 8 bases lying between them. This CDR3 contains 15 residues.

This clone came up many times. The germline gene is not matched at one end of the junction; a read error may be the cause. The chain joins TRBV6-8 to TRBJ2-3; TRBD1 is a possible D gene (6 bases). This CDR3 region has 14 residues. Germline V gene sequence: CDR1 MNHGY, CDR2 SAAAGT. The CDR3 sequence is CASSDSTGANTQYF. Written as DNA, the CDR3 is TGTGCCAGCAGTGACTCGACAGGTGCGAATACGCAGTATTTT.

The V call is TRBV11-3, the J call TRBJ1-1; D is perhaps TRBD1 (5 bases). The CDR3 has 15 amino acids. Germline V gives CDR1 SGHNT, CDR2 YENEEA. The V gene lost 7 bases and the J gene lost 1 base, with 16 bases spanning the gap. The CDR3 DNA follows: TGTGCCAGCATCGAATCGGGGGGAGAGAACACTGAAGCTTTCTTT. Its protein product is CASIESGGENTEAFF. Full variable domain (missing parts from reference TRBV11-3 and TRBJ1-1): EAGVVQSPRYKIIEKKQPVAFWCNPISGHNTLYWYLQNLGQGPELLIRYENEEAVDDSQLPKDRFSAERLKGVDSTLKIQPAELGDSAVYLCASIESGGENTEAFFGQGTRLTVV.

The J gene is TRBJ2-6, the V gene TRBV9; D perhaps matches TRBD2 (6 bases). The ends were cut back, 4 bases at V and 1 base at J, with 9 bases in the middle. The length of the CDR3 is 15 residues. CDR1 is SGDLS, CDR2 YYNGEE, per germline. CDR3 nucleotides: TGTGCCAGCAGCTCCCGGGGGTCTGGGGCCAACGTCCTGACTTTC. This gives the protein CASSSRGSGANVLTF.

This clone turned up a few times. The J gene is TRBJ2-3, the V gene TRBV19; D may be TRBD2 (5 bases). The CDR3 has 14 amino acids. V lost 1 base, J lost 5 bases, and 10 bases lay in between. Germline V lookup: CDR1 LNHDA, CDR2 SQIVND (reference sequence). This CDR3 reads CASSIGTVRDTQYF. The CDR3 nucleotides are TGTGCCAGTAGTATAGGGACTGTCAGAGATACGCAGTATTTT. Looking up the rest from reference TRBV19 and TRBJ2-3 gives the full variable domain: DGGITQSPKYLFRKEGQNVTLSCEQNLNHDAMYWYRQDPGQGLRLIYYSQIVNDFQKGDIAEGYSVSREKKESFPLTVTSAQKNPTAFYLCASSIGTVRDTQYFGPGTRLTVL.

This clone was found a few times. The J gene is TRBJ2-5, the V gene TRBV6-8, with 7 nucleotides matching TRBD1. The CDR3 totals 15 residues. The trim removed 11 bases at V and 0 bases at J, leaving 12 bases unmatched. The germline gives CDR1 MNHGY, CDR2 SAAAGT. CDR3 DNA: TGTGCCGGGCCGAAGGGGGACAGATACCAAGAGACCCAGTACTTC. Translated, it gives CAGPKGDRYQETQYF.

This chain uses TRBV30 with TRBJ1-5; D is uncertain. CDR3 length equals 12 residues. Deletions cut 2 bases from V and 4 bases from J, with 6 bases between. CDR1 is GTSNPN and CDR2 is SVGIG in the germline V gene (reference sequence). The CDR3 bases are TGTGCCTGGAGTTCGGGAAATCAGCCCCAGCATTTT. Its protein product is CAWSSGNQPQHF.

This clone came up a few times. V is TRBV6-8 and J is TRBJ1-1; perhaps TRBD1 as D (5 bases). V lost 5 bases and J lost 6, with 13 bases in between. Germline V gene data show CDR1 as MNHGY and CDR2 as SAAAGT. The CDR3 is 13 residues long. This CDR3 reads CASSTWQGAEAFF. The DNA of the CDR3 is TGTGCCAGCAGTACGTGGCAGGGCGCTGAAGCTTTCTTT.

The J gene is TRBJ2-3, the V gene TRBV10-3; D may be TRBD1 (6 bases). The V gene lost 2 bases and the J gene lost 0 bases, with 12 bases spanning the gap. The CDR3 contains 16 residues. CDR1 is ENHRY, CDR2 SYGVKD, per germline. The CDR3 loop is CAISEAGQTSTDTQYF. DNA for the CDR3: TGTGCCATCAGTGAGGCCGGACAGACTAGCACAGATACGCAGTATTTT.

V and J are TRBV28 and TRBJ2-1, with 10 bases lining up with TRBD2. CDR1 and CDR2 (germline): MDHEN, SYDVKM. The ends lost 3 bases at V and 3 bases at J; junction bases unmatched: 5. The CDR3 consists of 16 residues. The CDR3 spells CASSLPGLAVYNEQFF. CDR3 DNA: TGTGCCAGCAGTTTGCCCGGACTAGCGGTCTACAATGAGCAGTTCTTC.

This clone occurred many times. The V gene is TRBV6-8, the J gene TRBJ2-7; D ambiguous. The germline V gene has CDR1 MNHGY and CDR2 SAAAGT. This CDR3 is built from 14 residues. The germline V and J ends were trimmed by 6 bases and 2 bases, with 14 bases remaining between them. The CDR3 region is CASRGLPMAYEQYF. The CDR3 region has the DNA TGTGCCAGCAGAGGTCTTCCTATGGCCTACGAGCAGTACTTC.

This clone was observed at least ten times. V gene TRBV11-3 combines with J gene TRBJ1-1; D gene ambiguous. Between the trimmed V and J ends, which lost 1 base and 1 base, there was a span of 7 bases. There are 14 residues in the CDR3. Germline V gene lookup returns CDR1 SGHNT and CDR2 YENEEA. In nucleotides, the CDR3 is TGTGCCAGCAGCTTAGGAGGAGCGAACACTGAAGCTTTCTTT. This gives the protein CASSLGGANTEAFF.